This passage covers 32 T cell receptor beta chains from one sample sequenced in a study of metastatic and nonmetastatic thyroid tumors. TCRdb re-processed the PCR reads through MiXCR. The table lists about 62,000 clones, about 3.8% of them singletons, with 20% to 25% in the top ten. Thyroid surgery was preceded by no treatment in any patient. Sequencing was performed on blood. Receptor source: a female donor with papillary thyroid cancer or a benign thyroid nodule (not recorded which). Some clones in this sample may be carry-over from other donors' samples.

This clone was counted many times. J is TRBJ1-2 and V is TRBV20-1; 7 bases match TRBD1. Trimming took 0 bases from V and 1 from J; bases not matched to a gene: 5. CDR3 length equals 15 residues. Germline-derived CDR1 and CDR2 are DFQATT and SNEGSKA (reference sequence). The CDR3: CSARESAGGNYGYTF. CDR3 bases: TGCAGTGCTAGAGAGTCGGCAGGGGGTAACTATGGCTACACCTTC.

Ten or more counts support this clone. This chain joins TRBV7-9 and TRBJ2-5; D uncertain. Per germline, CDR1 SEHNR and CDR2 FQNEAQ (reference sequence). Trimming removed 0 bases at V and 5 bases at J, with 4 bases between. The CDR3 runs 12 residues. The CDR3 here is CASSLASETQYF. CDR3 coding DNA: TGTGCCAGCAGCTTAGCATCCGAGACCCAGTACTTC.

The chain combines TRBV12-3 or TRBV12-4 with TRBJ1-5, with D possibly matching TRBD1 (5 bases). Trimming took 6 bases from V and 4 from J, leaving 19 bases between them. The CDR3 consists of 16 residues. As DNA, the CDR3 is TGTGCCAGCAGCCCCCATTGGGGGTCCGTTAATCAGCCCCAGCATTTT. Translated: CASSPHWGSVNQPQHF.

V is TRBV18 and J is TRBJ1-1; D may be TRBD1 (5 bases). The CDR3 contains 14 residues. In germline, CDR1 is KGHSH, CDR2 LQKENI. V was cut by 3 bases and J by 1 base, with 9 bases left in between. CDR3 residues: CASSPTGGNTEAFF. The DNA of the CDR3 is TGTGCCAGCTCACCCACCGGGGGGAACACTGAAGCTTTCTTT.

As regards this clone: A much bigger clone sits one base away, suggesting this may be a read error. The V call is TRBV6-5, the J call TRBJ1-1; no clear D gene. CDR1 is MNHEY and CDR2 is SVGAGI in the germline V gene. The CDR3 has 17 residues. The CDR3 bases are TGTGCCAGCAGCTACTCGCAAGATATTAGGGTTTTGGCTGAAGCTTTCTTT. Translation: CASSYSQDIRVLAEAFF.

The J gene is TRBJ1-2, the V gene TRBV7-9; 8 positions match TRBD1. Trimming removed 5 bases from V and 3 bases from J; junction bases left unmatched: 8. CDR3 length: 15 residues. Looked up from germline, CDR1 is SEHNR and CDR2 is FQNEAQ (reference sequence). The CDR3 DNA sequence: TGTGCCAGCAGCCCAAGGGCAGGGGGCTACTATGGCTACACCTTC. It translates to CASSPRAGGYYGYTF.

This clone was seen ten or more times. The CDR3 coding sequence is TGTGCCAGCAGACTAGCGGGGGCCTCCTACGAGCAGTACTTC. Amino acid sequence: CASRLAGASYEQYF. This chain connects TRBV28 to TRBJ2-7; 11 bases are a match to TRBD2. This CDR3 is 14 amino acids long. V was clipped by 6 bases and J by 0 bases; unmatched bases: 1. From germline, CDR1 is MDHEN and CDR2 SYDVKM.

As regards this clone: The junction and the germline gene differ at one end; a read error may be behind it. The chain's CDR3 is CPSSFRGTSDGYDEQFF. CDR3 coding DNA: TGTCCCAGCAGCTTCCGAGGGACTAGCGACGGATACGATGAGCAGTTCTTC. The chain has TRBV11-2 and TRBJ2-1; the match to TRBD2 covers 10 bases. This CDR3 is built from 17 residues. Germline V CDR1 and CDR2: SGHAT, FQNNGV. Combining the CDR3 with reference TRBV11-2 and TRBJ2-1 gives the whole variable domain EAGVAQSPRYKIIEKRQSVAFWCNPISGHATLYWYQQILGQGPKLLIQFQNNGVVDDSQLPKDRFSAERLKGVDSTLKIQPAKLEDSAVYLCPSSFRGTSDGYDEQFFGPGTRLTVL.

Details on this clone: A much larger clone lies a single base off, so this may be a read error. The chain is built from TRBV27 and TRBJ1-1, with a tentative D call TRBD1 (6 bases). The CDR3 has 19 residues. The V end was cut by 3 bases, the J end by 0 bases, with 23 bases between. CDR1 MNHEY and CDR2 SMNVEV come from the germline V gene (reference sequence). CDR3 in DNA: TGTGCCAGCAGTTTTGGGTCCGGGACATTGGGTTTTTTGAACACTGAAGCTTTCTTT. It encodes CASSFGSGTLGFLNTEAFF.

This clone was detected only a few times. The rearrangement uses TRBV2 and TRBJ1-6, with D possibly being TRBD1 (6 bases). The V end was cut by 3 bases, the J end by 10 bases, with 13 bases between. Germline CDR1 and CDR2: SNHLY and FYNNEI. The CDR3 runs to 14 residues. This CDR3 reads CASSDFQGRSPLHF. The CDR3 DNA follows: TGTGCCAGCAGTGATTTCCAGGGGAGATCACCCCTCCACTTT.

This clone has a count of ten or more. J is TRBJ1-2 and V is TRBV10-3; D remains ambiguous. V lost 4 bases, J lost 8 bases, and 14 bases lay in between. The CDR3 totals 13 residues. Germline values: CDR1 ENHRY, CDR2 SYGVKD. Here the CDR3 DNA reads TGTGCCATCAGTGCTGTAAAGGGAGTCGGCTACACCTTC. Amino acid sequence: CAISAVKGVGYTF.

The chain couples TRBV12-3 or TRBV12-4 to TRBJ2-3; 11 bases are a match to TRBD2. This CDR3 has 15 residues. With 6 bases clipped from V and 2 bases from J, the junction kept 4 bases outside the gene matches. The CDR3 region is CASRNSGRATDTQYF. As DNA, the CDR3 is TGTGCCAGCAGGAATAGCGGGAGGGCCACAGATACGCAGTATTTT.

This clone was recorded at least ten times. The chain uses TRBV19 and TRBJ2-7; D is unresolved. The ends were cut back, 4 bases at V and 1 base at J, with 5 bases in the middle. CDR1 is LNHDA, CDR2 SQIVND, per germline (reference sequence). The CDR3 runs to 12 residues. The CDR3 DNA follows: TGTGCCAGTAGTAAAGATTCCTACGAGCAGTACTTC. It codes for CASSKDSYEQYF.

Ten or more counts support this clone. CDR3 protein: CASSQEAGEGGWNTGELFF. For the CDR3, the DNA is TGTGCCAGCAGCCAGGAAGCGGGAGAAGGCGGATGGAACACCGGGGAGCTGTTTTTT. This chain connects TRBV4-2 to TRBJ2-2; TRBD2 matches at 8 bases. Germline trimming cut 3 bases from V and 1 base from J; bases unmatched to any gene: 13. This CDR3 spans 19 amino acids. Per germline, CDR1 LGHNA and CDR2 YNFKEQ.

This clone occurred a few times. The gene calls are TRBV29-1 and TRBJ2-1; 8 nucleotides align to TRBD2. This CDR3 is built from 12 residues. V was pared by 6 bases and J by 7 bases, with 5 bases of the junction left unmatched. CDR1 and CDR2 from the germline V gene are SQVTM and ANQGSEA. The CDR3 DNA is TGCAGCGTGCGGACTAGCTTGAATGAGCAGTTCTTC. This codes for CSVRTSLNEQFF.

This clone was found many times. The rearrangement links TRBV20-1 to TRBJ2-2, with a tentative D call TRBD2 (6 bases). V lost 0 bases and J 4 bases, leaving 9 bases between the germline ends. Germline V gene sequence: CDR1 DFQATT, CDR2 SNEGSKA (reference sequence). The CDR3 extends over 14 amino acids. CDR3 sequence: CSARDHGGTGELFF. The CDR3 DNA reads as TGCAGTGCTAGAGATCACGGGGGCACCGGGGAGCTGTTTTTT.

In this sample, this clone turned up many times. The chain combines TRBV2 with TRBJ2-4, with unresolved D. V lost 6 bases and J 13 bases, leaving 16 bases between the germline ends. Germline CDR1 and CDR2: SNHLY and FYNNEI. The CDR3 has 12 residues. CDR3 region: CASSADSPLQYF. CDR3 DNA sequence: TGTGCCAGCAGCGCCGATTCTCCCCTACAGTACTTC.

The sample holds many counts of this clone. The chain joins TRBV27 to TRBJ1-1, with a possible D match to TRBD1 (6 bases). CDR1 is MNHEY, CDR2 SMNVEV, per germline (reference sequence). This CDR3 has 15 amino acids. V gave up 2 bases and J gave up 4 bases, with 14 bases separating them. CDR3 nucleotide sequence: TGTGCCAGCAGTTTAAGGGGGGGGGGGGGCACTGAAGCTTTCTTT. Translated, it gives CASSLRGGGGTEAFF.

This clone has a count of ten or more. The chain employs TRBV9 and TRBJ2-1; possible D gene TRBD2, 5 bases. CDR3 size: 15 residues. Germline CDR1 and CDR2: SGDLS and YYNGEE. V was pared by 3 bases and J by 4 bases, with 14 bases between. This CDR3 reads CASSAGSAEYNEQFF. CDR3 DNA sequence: TGTGCCAGCAGCGCAGGATCAGCGGAGTACAATGAGCAGTTCTTC.

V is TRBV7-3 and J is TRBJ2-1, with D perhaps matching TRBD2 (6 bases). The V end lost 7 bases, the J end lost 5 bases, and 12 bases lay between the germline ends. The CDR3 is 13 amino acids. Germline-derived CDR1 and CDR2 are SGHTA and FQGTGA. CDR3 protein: CASTLGGNNEQFF. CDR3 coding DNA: TGTGCCAGCACCCTAGGCGGGAACAATGAGCAGTTCTTC.

CDR3 residues: CASSGRLANYGYTF. The CDR3 DNA is TGTGCCAGCAGTGGACGGTTAGCTAACTATGGCTACACCTTC. This sequence joins TRBV6-1 and TRBJ1-2; no reliable D call. V lost 4 bases and J 0 bases, leaving 9 bases between the germline ends. Germline values: CDR1 MNHNS, CDR2 SASEGT. CDR3 size: 14 residues.

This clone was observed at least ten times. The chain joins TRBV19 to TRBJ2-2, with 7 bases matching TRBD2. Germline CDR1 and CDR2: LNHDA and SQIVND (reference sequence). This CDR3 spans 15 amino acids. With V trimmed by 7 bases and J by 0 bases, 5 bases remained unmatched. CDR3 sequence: CASKSGDANTGELFF. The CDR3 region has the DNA TGTGCCAGTAAGAGCGGGGACGCGAACACCGGGGAGCTGTTTTTT.

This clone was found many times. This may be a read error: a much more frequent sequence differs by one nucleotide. The CDR3 reads CASSTCTGELFF. The CDR3 nucleotides read TGTGCCAGCAGTACCTGTACCGGGGAGCTGTTTTTT. The rearrangement joins TRBV2 to TRBJ2-2; D gene uncertain. V lost 5 bases, J lost 5 bases, and 6 bases lay in between. CDR1 is SNHLY, CDR2 FYNNEI, per germline. The CDR3 has 12 residues.

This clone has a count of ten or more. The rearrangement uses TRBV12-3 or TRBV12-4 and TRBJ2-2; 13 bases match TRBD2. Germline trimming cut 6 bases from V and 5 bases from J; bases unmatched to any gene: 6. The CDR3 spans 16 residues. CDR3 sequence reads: CASSLGTSGMTGELFF. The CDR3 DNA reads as TGTGCCAGCAGCCTAGGGACTAGCGGGATGACCGGGGAGCTGTTTTTT.

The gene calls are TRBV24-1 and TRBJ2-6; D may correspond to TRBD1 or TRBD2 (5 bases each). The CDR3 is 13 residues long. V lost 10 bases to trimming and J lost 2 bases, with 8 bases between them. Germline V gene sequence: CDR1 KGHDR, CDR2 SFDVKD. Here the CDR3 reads CATRDAGANVLTF. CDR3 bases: TGTGCCACACGGGACGCTGGGGCCAACGTCCTGACTTTC.

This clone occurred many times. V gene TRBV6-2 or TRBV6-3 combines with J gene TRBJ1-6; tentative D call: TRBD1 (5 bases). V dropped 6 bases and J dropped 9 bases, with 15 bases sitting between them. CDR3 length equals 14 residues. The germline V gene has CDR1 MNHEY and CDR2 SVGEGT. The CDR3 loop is CASSPGFGSSPLHF. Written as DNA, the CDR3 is TGTGCCAGCAGCCCAGGGTTCGGGAGTTCACCCCTCCACTTT.

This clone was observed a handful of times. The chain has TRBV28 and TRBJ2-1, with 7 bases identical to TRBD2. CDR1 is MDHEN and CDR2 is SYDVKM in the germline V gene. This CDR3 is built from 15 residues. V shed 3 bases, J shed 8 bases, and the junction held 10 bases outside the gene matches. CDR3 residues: CASSFLRGRGDEQFF. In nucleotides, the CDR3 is TGTGCCAGCAGTTTCCTTCGCGGGAGAGGAGATGAGCAGTTCTTC.

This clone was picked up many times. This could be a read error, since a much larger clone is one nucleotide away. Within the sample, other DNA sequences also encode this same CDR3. The CDR3 loop is CASSVTVYEQYF. CDR3 sequence (DNA): TGTGCCAGCAGCGTGACAGTATACGAGCAGTACTTC. This chain connects TRBV2 to TRBJ2-7; the D gene is possibly TRBD1 (5 bases). Trimming pared 6 bases from V and 4 bases from J, leaving 10 bases between. The germline V gene encodes CDR1 SNHLY and CDR2 FYNNEI. The CDR3 extends over 12 amino acids.

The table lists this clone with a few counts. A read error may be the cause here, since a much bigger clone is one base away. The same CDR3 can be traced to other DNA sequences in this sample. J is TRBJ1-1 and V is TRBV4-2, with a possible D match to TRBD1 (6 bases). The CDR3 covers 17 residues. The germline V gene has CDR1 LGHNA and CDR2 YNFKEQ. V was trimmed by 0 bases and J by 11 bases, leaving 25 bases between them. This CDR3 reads CASSQEGQGTSIGRAFF. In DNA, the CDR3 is TGTGCCAGCAGCCAAGAAGGGCAGGGGACCTCTATTGGGCGGGCTTTCTTT.

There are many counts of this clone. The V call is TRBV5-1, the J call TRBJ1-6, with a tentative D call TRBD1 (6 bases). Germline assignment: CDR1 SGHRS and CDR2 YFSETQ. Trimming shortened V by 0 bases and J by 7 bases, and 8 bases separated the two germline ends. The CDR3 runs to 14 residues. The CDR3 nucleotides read TGCGCCAGCAGCTTGGAACAGGGCAATTCACCCCTCCACTTT. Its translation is CASSLEQGNSPLHF. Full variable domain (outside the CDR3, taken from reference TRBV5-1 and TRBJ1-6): KAGVTQTPRYLIKTRGQQVTLSCSPISGHRSVSWYQQTPGQGLQFLFEYFSETQRNKGNFPGRFSGRQFSNSRSEMNVSTLELGDSALYLCASSLEQGNSPLHFGNGTRLTVT.

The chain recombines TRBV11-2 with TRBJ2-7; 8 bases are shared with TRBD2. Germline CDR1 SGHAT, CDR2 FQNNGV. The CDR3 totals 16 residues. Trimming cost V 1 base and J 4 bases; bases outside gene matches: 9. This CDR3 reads CASSLGDGGAEYEQYF. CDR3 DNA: TGTGCCAGCAGCTTAGGAGACGGGGGGGCCGAATACGAGCAGTACTTC. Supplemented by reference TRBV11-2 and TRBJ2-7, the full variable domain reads EAGVAQSPRYKIIEKRQSVAFWCNPISGHATLYWYQQILGQGPKLLIQFQNNGVVDDSQLPKDRFSAERLKGVDSTLKIQPAKLEDSAVYLCASSLGDGGAEYEQYFGPGTRLTVT.

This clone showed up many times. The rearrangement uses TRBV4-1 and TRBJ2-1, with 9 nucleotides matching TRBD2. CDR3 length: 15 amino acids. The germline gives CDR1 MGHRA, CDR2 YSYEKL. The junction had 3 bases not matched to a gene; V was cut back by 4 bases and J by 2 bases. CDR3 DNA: TGCGCCAGCAGCCCTAGCGGGACCCCCTACAATGAGCAGTTCTTC. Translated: CASSPSGTPYNEQFF.